The next 26 T cell receptor delta chains were all read from a single sample in a study of gamma-delta T cells after stem cell transplantation. TCRdb applied CATT to the RT-PCR reads for clone calling. The sample has about 2,400 delta-chain clones, around 21% seen once. Sequenced input: gamma-delta T cells. All receptors derive from a human donor. It is not recorded whose cells these are; they may come from a transplant donor.

This clone rates as large. The chain uses TRDV1 and TRDJ1; weak D call: TRDD3 (5 bases). This CDR3 spans 13 amino acids. Germline V gives CDR1 TSWWSYY, CDR2 QGS. V was trimmed by 5 bases and J by 10 bases, leaving 17 bases between them. The CDR3 here is CALGKPLPGRLIF. The CDR3, as DNA: TGTGCTCTTGGGAAGCCACTACCGGGGAGACTCATCTTT.

A note on this clone: A read error is likely here: a far larger clone is one base away. In the same sample, other DNA sequences code for this CDR3. This chain links TRDV1 with TRDJ1; no clear D gene. Germline V gives CDR1 TSWWSYY, CDR2 QGS. Trimming took 0 bases from V and 3 from J, leaving 14 bases between them. This CDR3 has 16 residues. The CDR3 bases are TGTGCTCTTGGGGAACTCTCCTCGATAGGGCCCGATAAACTCATCTTT. It codes for CALGELSSIGPDKLIF.

This clone is judged medium-sized. The rearrangement joins TRAV29/DV5 to TRDJ1; possibly TRDD3 for D (5 bases). The CDR3 runs to 16 residues. The V gene lost 0 bases and the J gene lost 0 bases, with 15 bases spanning the gap. Germline values: CDR1 NSMFDY, CDR2 ISSIKDK. CDR3 sequence (DNA): TGTGCAGCAAGCGCTGGGACTCTCTCTTACACCGATAAACTCATCTTT. Encoded protein: CAASAGTLSYTDKLIF.

This clone was detected only a few times. The chain has TRDV2 and TRDJ3; 10 bases are shared with TRDD3. V lost 4 bases, J lost 0 bases, and 8 bases stayed unmatched. The CDR3 loop spans 19 amino acids. Germline loops: CDR1 GEAIGNYY, CDR2 EKD. CDR3 nucleotide sequence: TGTGCCTGTGATCCTCTGGGGGATATACCCTCCTGGGACACCCGACAGATGTTTTTC. Residues: CACDPLGDIPSWDTRQMFF.

The J gene is TRDJ1, the V gene TRAV29/DV5, with D perhaps TRDD2 (6 bases). V was cut by 2 bases and J by 3 bases, with 29 bases left in between. The CDR3 runs 19 residues. Germline V gene data show CDR1 as NSMFDY and CDR2 as ISSIKDK. The CDR3 region is CAASRSYGNGDPGADKLIF. CDR3 nucleotides: TGTGCAGCAAGTAGGTCCTACGGCAATGGGGACCCCGGGGCCGATAAACTCATCTTT.

The chain employs TRDV1 and TRDJ1; TRDD2 or TRDD3 may be the D gene (7 bases each). This CDR3 spans 21 amino acids. CDR1 TSWWSYY and CDR2 QGS come from the germline V gene. The V end was cut by 3 bases, the J end by 0 bases, with 29 bases between. CDR3 in DNA: TGTGCTCTTGGGGAGCGGGCCTTCCTTAAGTACTGGGGTTGGTACACCGATAAACTCATCTTT. Protein sequence: CALGERAFLKYWGWYTDKLIF.

The rearrangement joins TRDV1 to TRDJ1; 8 nucleotides agree with TRDD3. J was trimmed by 3 bases and V by 4 bases; bases with no gene match: 40. CDR1 is TSWWSYY, CDR2 QGS, per germline. This CDR3 region has 26 residues. This chain's CDR3 is CALGVTPVLEYWGLLFTKGSPDKLIF. In nucleotides, the CDR3 is TGTGCTCTTGGGGTAACCCCCGTACTCGAGTACTGGGGGCTTTTGTTTACAAAAGGATCTCCCGATAAACTCATCTTT.

The chain joins TRDV1 to TRDJ1, with 9 bases aligning to TRDD3. The V segment lost 4 bases and the J segment 2 bases; nucleotides outside the gene matches: 14. Germline-derived CDR1 and CDR2 are TSWWSYY and QGS. The CDR3 contains 18 residues. CDR3 sequence reads: CALGGTRLYWGTTDKLIF. The CDR3 coding sequence is TGTGCTCTTGGGGGTACCAGGCTTTACTGGGGGACAACCGATAAACTCATCTTT.

This clone was found a few times. The chain carries TRDV1 and TRDJ1, with no clear D. The CDR3 consists of 17 residues. V was pared by 1 base and J by 4 bases, with 19 bases between. Per the germline V gene, CDR1 is TSWWSYY and CDR2 is QGS. The CDR3 is CALGEPKLAIYFDKLIF. DNA of the CDR3: TGTGCTCTTGGGGAACCCAAACTCGCAATCTACTTCGATAAACTCATCTTT.

By share, this clone counts as medium-sized. The chain employs TRDV2 and TRDJ1; D uncertain. The CDR3 is made up of 18 amino acids. Germline CDR1 reads GEAIGNYY; CDR2 reads EKD. With 0 bases removed from V and 0 bases from J, the gap between germline ends came to 19 bases. DNA for the CDR3: TGTGCCTGTGACACCGTTGGATTGGGCCCCTTGAACACCGATAAACTCATCTTT. Residues: CACDTVGLGPLNTDKLIF.

In its sample, this clone was seen a few times. The chain combines TRDV1 with TRDJ1; no reliable D call. The CDR3 is made up of 17 amino acids. V was pared by 1 base and J by 0 bases, with 15 bases between. Germline V gene lookup returns CDR1 TSWWSYY and CDR2 QGS. CDR3 DNA sequence: TGTGCTCTTGGGGAACGGGGCTACGGTACGTACACCGATAAACTCATCTTT. The encoded protein is CALGERGYGTYTDKLIF.

The J gene is TRDJ1, the V gene TRDV1, with D possibly called TRDD2 or TRDD3 (8 bases each). Germline CDR1 TSWWSYY, CDR2 QGS. The V end was cut by 5 bases, the J end by 5 bases, with 51 bases between. The CDR3 has 26 residues. The CDR3 DNA reads as TGTGCTCTTGGGATTCCTCCCAATACTTCCTACTTAAGGTACTGGGGGGCAACTCGTAGGGGGGATAAACTCATCTTT. Its protein is CALGIPPNTSYLRYWGATRRGDKLIF.

By share of the sample, this clone is medium-sized. This chain joins TRDV2 and TRDJ3; TRDD3 matches at 12 bases. With V trimmed by 0 bases and J by 1 base, 3 bases remained unmatched. The CDR3 length is 19 residues. Germline CDR1 GEAIGNYY, CDR2 EKD. The chain's CDR3 is CACDTAGGYASWDTRQMFF. DNA of the CDR3: TGTGCCTGTGACACCGCTGGGGGATACGCGTCCTGGGACACCCGACAGATGTTTTTC.

The CDR3, as DNA: TGTGCTCTTGGGGGAGATAAGCCCCTCTGGGGGATGGGGAGGTACACCGATAAACTCATCTTT. This translates into CALGGDKPLWGMGRYTDKLIF. The J gene is TRDJ1, the V gene TRDV1; TRDD3 matches at 9 bases. CDR3 length equals 21 residues. Germline V CDR1 and CDR2: TSWWSYY, QGS. The J segment lost 0 bases and the V segment lost 4 bases, leaving 21 bases of the junction unmatched.

This clone was counted between two and nine times. V usage is TRDV2 and J usage is TRDJ1; 8 bases fit TRDD3. The germline CDR1 and CDR2 sequences are GEAIGNYY and EKD. The CDR3 length is 21 residues. The trim removed 3 bases at V and 1 base at J, leaving 24 bases unmatched. CDR3: CACDLVGSTGGPALSTDKLIF. CDR3 bases: TGTGCCTGTGACCTCGTCGGGTCCACTGGGGGGCCGGCCCTAAGCACCGATAAACTCATCTTT.

This clone was seen more than once but under ten times. The chain couples TRDV2 to TRDJ3; D unclear. Trimming left V 3 bases short and J 0 bases short, with 11 bases between. This CDR3 is 17 amino acids long. Germline-derived CDR1 and CDR2 are GEAIGNYY and EKD. The CDR3 region has the DNA TGTGCCTGTGACCCCCCCGCGAGCTCCTGGGACACCCGACAGATGTTTTTC. Translated, it gives CACDPPASSWDTRQMFF.

This clone was detected a few times. The chain employs TRDV3 and TRDJ1; D may be TRDD2 (5 bases). Germline lookup yields CDR1 TVYSNPD and CDR2 GDNSRS (reference sequence). The CDR3 loop spans 19 amino acids. Trimming removed 5 bases from V and 1 base from J, with 32 bases in between. The CDR3 nucleotides are TGTGCCCAGATTCGGCAGAAGGTAGCACTTCCATCCTCCACCGATAAACTCATCTTT. As protein: CAQIRQKVALPSSTDKLIF.

In this sample, this clone is medium-sized. The chain joins TRDV2 to TRDJ1; 8 nucleotides align to TRDD3. This CDR3 comprises 16 residues. CDR1 and CDR2 (germline): GEAIGNYY, EKD. V lost 1 base to trimming and J lost 0 bases; unmatched junction nucleotides: 6. In nucleotides, the CDR3 is TGTGCCTGTGACACATTACTGGGGGCCCACACCGATAAACTCATCTTT. Its protein product is CACDTLLGAHTDKLIF.

V usage is TRDV1 and J usage is TRDJ1; TRDD3 matches at 13 bases. V was clipped by 4 bases and J by 2 bases; unmatched bases: 13. Germline CDR1 is TSWWSYY and CDR2 is QGS. This CDR3 spans 19 amino acids. CDR3 residues: CALGVTTLYWGIRTDKLIF. The CDR3 nucleotides are TGTGCTCTTGGGGTAACTACCTTGTACTGGGGGATACGAACCGATAAACTCATCTTT.

The genes are TRDV1 and TRDJ3, with TRDD3 identical over 12 bases. Losses at the gene ends were 1 base for V and 2 bases for J; bases not matched to a gene: 18. The CDR3 consists of 24 residues. Germline V gene data show CDR1 as TSWWSYY and CDR2 as QGS. CDR3: CALGERPTPILGDTRPWDTRQMFF. The DNA for the CDR3 is TGTGCTCTTGGGGAACGTCCTACCCCGATACTGGGGGATACACGACCCTGGGACACCCGACAGATGTTTTTC.

This chain connects TRAV29/DV5 to TRDJ1, with D tentatively TRDD2 (6 bases). V lost 0 bases and J 1 base, leaving 34 bases between the germline ends. Germline V gene sequence: CDR1 NSMFDY, CDR2 ISSIKDK. The CDR3 has 22 amino acids. The CDR3 protein is CAASDPTGDTFGGPYSTDKLIF. As DNA, the CDR3 is TGTGCAGCAAGCGATCCTACCGGGGACACTTTCGGGGGCCCATACAGCACCGATAAACTCATCTTT.

The chain employs TRDV2 and TRDJ1; 7 bases line up with TRDD3. This CDR3 is 15 amino acids long. From germline, CDR1 is GEAIGNYY and CDR2 EKD. V trimming: 0 bases; J trimming: 0 bases; junction bases outside the gene matches: 3. CDR3 nucleotide sequence: TGTGCCTGTGACACCCTGGGGGCGAACACCGATAAACTCATCTTT. Its protein is CACDTLGANTDKLIF.

The V and J genes are TRDV2 and TRDJ1, with D tentatively TRDD3 (5 bases). Deletions cut 0 bases from V and 0 bases from J, with 16 bases between. The CDR3 loop spans 17 amino acids. Germline V CDR1 and CDR2: GEAIGNYY, EKD. CDR3 in DNA: TGTGCCTGTGACACCGTGAGGGGACCATTGTACACCGATAAACTCATCTTT. Amino acids: CACDTVRGPLYTDKLIF.

This clone was picked up a small number of times. V gene TRDV1 combines with J gene TRDJ1, with D possibly being TRDD2 (5 bases). V gave up 1 base and J gave up 3 bases, with 33 bases separating them. CDR1 and CDR2 (germline): TSWWSYY, QGS. This CDR3 is built from 22 residues. The CDR3 spells CALGEQRLRRRVRLLPPDKLIF. CDR3 nucleotide sequence: TGTGCTCTTGGGGAACAGCGCCTACGCAGGCGAGTCCGGCTCCTGCCCCCCGATAAACTCATCTTT.

On this clone: A single base separates this from a much larger clone, so it may be a read error. The chain couples TRDV1 to TRDJ1, with 8 positions matching TRDD3. Unmatched junction bases numbered 29, after V lost 5 bases and J lost 0 bases. The CDR3 covers 23 residues. Germline CDR1 reads TSWWSYY; CDR2 reads QGS. The CDR3 reads CALGSTSVPVLWDTPLYTDKLIF. The CDR3 region has the DNA TGTGCTCTTGGGTCTACCTCGGTCCCCGTACTGTGGGATACGCCTTTGTACACCGATAAACTCATCTTT.

In regard to this clone: This is likely an artifact of a read error, given a far larger clone one base away. The chain carries TRDV3 and TRDJ1; TRDD3 is a possible D gene (7 bases). V was cut by 4 bases and J by 3 bases, with 54 bases left in between. Looked up from germline, CDR1 is TVYSNPD and CDR2 is GDNSRS (reference sequence). This CDR3 region has 26 residues. The CDR3 region has the DNA TGTGCCTCCTCGGGATGTAATGGCCTTCCCCAGTCCCTTACTGGGGAAATACGCTGGTGCGCCGATAAACTCATCTTT. Translated: CASSGCNGLPQSLTGEIRWCADKLIF.